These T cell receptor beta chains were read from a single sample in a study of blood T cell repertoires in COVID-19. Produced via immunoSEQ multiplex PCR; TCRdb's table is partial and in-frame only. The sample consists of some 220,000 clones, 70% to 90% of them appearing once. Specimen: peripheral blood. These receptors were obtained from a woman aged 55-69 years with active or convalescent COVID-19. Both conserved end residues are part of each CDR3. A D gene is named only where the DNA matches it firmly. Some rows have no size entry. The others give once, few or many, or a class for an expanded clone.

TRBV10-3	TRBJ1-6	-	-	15	TGTGCCATCAGTGAGATGGGGAGGAGTCATTCACCCCTCCACTTT	CAISEMGRSHSPLHF
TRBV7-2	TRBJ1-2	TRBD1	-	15	TGTGCCAGCAGCTTAGGCCAAGGGACAGGGTATGGCTACACCTTC	CASSLGQGTGYGYTF
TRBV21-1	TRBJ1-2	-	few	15	TGTGCCAGCAGCTCTCGGGGAGACCCTAACTATGGCTACACCTTC	CASSSRGDPNYGYTF
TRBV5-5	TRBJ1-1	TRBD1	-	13	TGTGCCAGCAGACAGGGGGTGAACACTGAAGCTTTCTTT	CASRQGVNTEAFF
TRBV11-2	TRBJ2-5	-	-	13	TGTGCCAGCAGCTTGGACCGGCAGGGGACCCAGTACTTC	CASSLDRQGTQYF
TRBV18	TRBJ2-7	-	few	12	TGTGCCAGCTCACGGACACTCTACGAGCAGTACTTC	CASSRTLYEQYF
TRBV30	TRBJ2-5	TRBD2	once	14	TGTGCGAGCGGACTAGCGGGAGTAGGGGAGACCCAGTACTTC	CASGLAGVGETQYF
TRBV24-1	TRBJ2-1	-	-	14	TGTGCCACCAGTGATTTGGGCGGGGACCATGAGCAGTTCTTC	CATSDLGGDHEQFF
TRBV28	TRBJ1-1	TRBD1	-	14	TGTGCCAGCAGTCCTGGACAGGGGGACACTGAAGCTTTCTTT	CASSPGQGDTEAFF
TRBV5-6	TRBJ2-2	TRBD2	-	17	TGTGCCAGCAGCCCACGTCCTGCGGGGGGGCTGGCCGGGGAGCTGTTTTTT	CASSPRPAGGLAGELFF
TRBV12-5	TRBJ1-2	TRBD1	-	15	TGTGCTAGTGGTTTGGTACCTACAGGGGGATATGGCTACACCTTC	CASGLVPTGGYGYTF
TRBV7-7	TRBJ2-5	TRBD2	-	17	TGTGCTAGCAGCCTCGGGACTAGCGGGGGATGGCAAGAGACCCAGTACTTC	CASSLGTSGGWQETQYF
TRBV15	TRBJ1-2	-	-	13	TGTGCCACCACCCCGGGGTCTAACTATGGCTACACCTTC	CATTPGSNYGYTF
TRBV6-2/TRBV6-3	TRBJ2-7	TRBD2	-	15	TGTGCCAGCAGTTACTCGACTAGCGGGAGCTACGAGCAGTACTTC	CASSYSTSGSYEQYF
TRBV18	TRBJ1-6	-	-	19	TGTGCCAGCTCACCTACTTCGGCCGGCGGCCGGATCGGAAGCTCACCCCTCCACTTT	CASSPTSAGGRIGSSPLHF
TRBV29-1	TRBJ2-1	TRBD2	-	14	TGCAGCGTTGAAACTAGCGGGAGAGGGTATGAGCAGTTCTTC	CSVETSGRGYEQFF
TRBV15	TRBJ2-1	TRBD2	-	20	TGTGCCACCAGTAAGGGGGAGTCTAGCGGGAGGGCCTATTGGGGCAATGAGCAGTTCTTC	CATSKGESSGRAYWGNEQFF
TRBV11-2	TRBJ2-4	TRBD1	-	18	TGTGCCAGCAGCCCATGGGACAGGGGGCGCCCAGCCAAAAACATTCAGTACTTC	CASSPWDRGRPAKNIQYF
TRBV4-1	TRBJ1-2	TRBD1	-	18	TGCGCCAGCAGCCAAGATGAGGGACAGGGGGCTAAAGTGGATGGCTACACCTTC	CASSQDEGQGAKVDGYTF
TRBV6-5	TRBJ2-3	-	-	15	TGTGCCAGCAGGACCGACAACTTGAACACAGATACGCAGTATTTT	CASRTDNLNTDTQYF
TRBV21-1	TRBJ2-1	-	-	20	TGTGCCAGCAGCAAAACCGGGACTAGCGGGCACCAAAGCTCCTACAATGAGCAGTTCTTC	CASSKTGTSGHQSSYNEQFF
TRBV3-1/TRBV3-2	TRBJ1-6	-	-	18	TGTGCCAGCAGCCAAGAAAGGCAGTCTAGCTCCTATAATTCACCCCTCCACTTT	CASSQERQSSSYNSPLHF
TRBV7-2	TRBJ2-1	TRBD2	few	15	TGTGCCAGCAGCATAAGCGGGAACCTCTACAATGAGCAGTTCTTC	CASSISGNLYNEQFF
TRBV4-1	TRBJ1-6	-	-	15	TGCGCCAGCAGCCTCCGGACAGAGATTAATTCACCCCTCCACTTT	CASSLRTEINSPLHF
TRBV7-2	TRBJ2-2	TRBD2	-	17	TGTGCCAGCAGCTTCGTAAGACTAGCGGGTAACACCGGGGAGCTGTTTTTT	CASSFVRLAGNTGELFF
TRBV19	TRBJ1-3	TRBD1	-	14	TGTGCCAGTATCCAGACAGGGGCTGGAAACACCATATATTTT	CASIQTGAGNTIYF
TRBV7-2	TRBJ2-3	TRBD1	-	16	TGTGCCAGCAGCTTTGGGGGAACAGGGGGCGCAGATACGCAGTATTTT	CASSFGGTGGADTQYF
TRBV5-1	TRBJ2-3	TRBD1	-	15	TGCGCCAGCAGCGTTGACAGGGGAGACACAGATACGCAGTATTTT	CASSVDRGDTDTQYF
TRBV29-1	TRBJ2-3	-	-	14	TGCAGTGCGGCGATGGGGGCCGGCACAGATACGCAGTATTTT	CSAAMGAGTDTQYF
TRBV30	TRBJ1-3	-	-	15	TGTGCCTGGAGTGTAACGGGTCTCTCTGGAAACACCATATATTTT	CAWSVTGLSGNTIYF
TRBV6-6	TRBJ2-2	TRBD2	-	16	TGTGCCAGCATCAACACGGGCCTAGCGGGGTCCGGGGAGCTGTTTTTT	CASINTGLAGSGELFF
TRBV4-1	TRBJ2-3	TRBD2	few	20	TGCGCCAGCAGCCAAGGCCGGACTAGCGGGAGGGCCTCGATCACAGATACGCAGTATTTT	CASSQGRTSGRASITDTQYF
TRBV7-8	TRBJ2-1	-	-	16	TGTGCCAGCAGCTTAGAGGGACTTTCACCGTACAATGAGCAGTTCTTC	CASSLEGLSPYNEQFF
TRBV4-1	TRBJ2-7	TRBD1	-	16	TGCGCCAGCAGCCAGGGACAGGGGCTTCTCTCCTACGAGCAGTACTTC	CASSQGQGLLSYEQYF
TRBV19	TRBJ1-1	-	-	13	TGTGCCAGTAGCCAGCAGGTGAACACTGAAGCTTTCTTT	CASSQQVNTEAFF
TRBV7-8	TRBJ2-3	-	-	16	TGTGCCAGCAGCTTAGTTACAGGGCGTAGCACAGATACGCAGTATTTT	CASSLVTGRSTDTQYF
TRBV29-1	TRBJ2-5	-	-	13	TGCAGCGCCGCGCCAGGTGGGGCGGAGACCCAGTACTTC	CSAAPGGAETQYF
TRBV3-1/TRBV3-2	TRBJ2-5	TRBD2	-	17	TGTGCCAGCAGCCAAGATCTGGGGCTAGCGGGGGAAGAGACCCAGTACTTC	CASSQDLGLAGEETQYF
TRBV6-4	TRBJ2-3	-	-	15	TGTGCCAGCAGTGACTCAGGGGCTCGGACAGATACGCAGTATTTT	CASSDSGARTDTQYF
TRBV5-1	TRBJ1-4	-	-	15	TGCGCCAGCAGCTTAGGAGTGGGACAAGGTGAAAAACTGTTTTTT	CASSLGVGQGEKLFF
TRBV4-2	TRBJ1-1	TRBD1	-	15	TGTGCCAGCAGCCAAGGAGACAGGGGACGGACTGAAGCTTTCTTT	CASSQGDRGRTEAFF
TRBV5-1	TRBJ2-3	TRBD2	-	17	TGCGCCAGCAGCTTGGGACTAGCGGGGAAAACCGGGGATACGCAGTATTTT	CASSLGLAGKTGDTQYF